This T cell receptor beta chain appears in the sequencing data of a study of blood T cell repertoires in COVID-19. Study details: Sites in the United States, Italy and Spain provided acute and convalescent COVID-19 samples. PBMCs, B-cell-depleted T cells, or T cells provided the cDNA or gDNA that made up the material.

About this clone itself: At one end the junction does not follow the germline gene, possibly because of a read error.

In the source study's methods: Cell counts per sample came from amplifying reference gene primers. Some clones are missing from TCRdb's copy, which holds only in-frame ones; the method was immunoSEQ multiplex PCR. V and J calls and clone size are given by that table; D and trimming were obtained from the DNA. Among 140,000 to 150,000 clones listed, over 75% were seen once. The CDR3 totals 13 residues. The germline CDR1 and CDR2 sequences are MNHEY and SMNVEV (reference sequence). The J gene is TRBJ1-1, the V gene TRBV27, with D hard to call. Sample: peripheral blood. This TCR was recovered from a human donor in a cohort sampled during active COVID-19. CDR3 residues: CASRLWRNTEAFF. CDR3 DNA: TGTGCCAGCAGATTATGGAGAAACACTGAAGCTTTCTTT.